Shown below are 6 T cell receptor beta chains from a single sample sequenced in a study of breast tumors, draining lymph nodes, adjacent tissues. MiXCR, applied by TCRdb to the multiplex PCR reads, yields one record per CDR3 protein. The table has under 110,000 distinct CDR3 sequences, roughly 29% seen once. Samples came from axillary lymph nodes draining the breast cancer. The sample was axillary lymph node tissue. Receptors were obtained from a female donor with breast cancer. Some clones in this sample may be carry-over from other donors' samples.

In the case of this clonotype: One end of the junction does not line up with germline, which may come from a read error. This rearrangement joins TRBV24-1 to TRBJ1-3; the D gene is possibly TRBD1 (5 bases). This CDR3 region has 16 residues. The germline CDR1 and CDR2 sequences are KGHDR and SFDVKD. The CDR3 sequence is CATSQQGPDSGDTIYF. The CDR3 bases are TGTGCCACCAGTCAGCAGGGACCCGACTCTGGAGACACCATATATTTT.

The sample holds a few counts of this clonotype. The V call is TRBV3-1, the J call TRBJ1-1; no firm D call. Germline V CDR1 and CDR2: LGHDT, YNNKEL (reference sequence). CDR3 length equals 14 residues. V was cut by 7 bases and J by 11 bases, with 23 bases left in between. CDR3 sequence (DNA): TGTGCCAGCACCTTAAAGAACCTGGATAGGGAGGCTTTCTTT. This gives the protein CASTLKNLDREAFF.

This clonotype was observed many times. V usage is TRBV20-1 and J usage is TRBJ2-7, with 8 bases lining up with TRBD1. Per the germline V gene, CDR1 is DFQATT and CDR2 is SNEGSKA (reference sequence). The length of the CDR3 is 14 residues. The junction had 10 bases not matched to a gene; V was cut back by 3 bases and J by 6 bases. CDR3 nucleotide sequence: TGCAGTGCTAGTGACAGGGGCCCCACTCTCGAGCAGTACTTC. It codes for CSASDRGPTLEQYF.

This clonotype was counted many times. The V and J genes are TRBV6-2 or TRBV6-3 and TRBJ2-3; 10 bases fit TRBD2. CDR3 size: 16 residues. V lost 6 bases and J lost 3; bases outside the gene matches: 9. In germline, CDR1 is MNHEY, CDR2 SVGEGT. The CDR3 is CASSSLAGGLTDTQYF. CDR3 nucleotide sequence: TGTGCCAGCAGCTCATTAGCGGGGGGCCTAACAGATACGCAGTATTTT.

The rearrangement uses TRBV12-3 or TRBV12-4 and TRBJ2-7, with TRBD1 as a possible D gene (6 bases). Trimming removed 3 bases at V and 4 bases at J, with 13 bases between. CDR3 size: 14 residues. CDR3 residues: CASSFGGQRYEQYF. In DNA, the CDR3 is TGTGCCAGCAGTTTTGGGGGACAACGGTACGAGCAGTACTTC.

This clonotype was recorded many times. This chain connects TRBV11-2 to TRBJ2-5; 8 nucleotides line up with TRBD1. V trimming: 6 bases; J trimming: 4 bases; junction bases outside the gene matches: 10. The length of the CDR3 is 15 residues. Looked up from germline, CDR1 is SGHAT and CDR2 is FQNNGV. The CDR3 region is CASSYTGGLGETQYF. As DNA, the CDR3 is TGTGCCAGCAGTTATACAGGGGGGCTGGGAGAGACCCAGTACTTC. Variable domain in full (rest from reference TRBV11-2 and TRBJ2-5): EAGVAQSPRYKIIEKRQSVAFWCNPISGHATLYWYQQILGQGPKLLIQFQNNGVVDDSQLPKDRFSAERLKGVDSTLKIQPAKLEDSAVYLCASSYTGGLGETQYFGPGTRLLVL.